This entry lists 18 T cell receptor beta chains sequenced from one sample in a study of diagnostic markers for celiac disease. Using the reads, TCRdb records one entry per CDR3 protein without DNA. The sample's table shows a few thousand distinct CDR3 sequences. What was sequenced was either unsorted cells or a sorted T cell fraction (not recorded which). The origin of the receptors is a human donor. This table probably holds off-target reads from a library built for another chain.

The chain is built from TRBV7-2 and TRBJ1-1. The CDR3 totals 13 residues. Germline-derived CDR1 and CDR2 are SGHTA and FQGNSA. The CDR3 here is CASSYTVNTEAFF.

This clonotype ranks as medium-sized in terms of frequency. The chain employs TRBV7-9 and TRBJ1-1. Germline CDR1 and CDR2: SEHNR and FQNEAQ (reference sequence). There are 14 residues in the CDR3. CDR3 region: CASSLDGLRTEAFF.

The CDR3 protein is CSARSPAGRPRDTQYF. This sequence joins TRBV20-1 and TRBJ2-3; with no DNA, the TCRdb D assignment of TRBD1 cannot be verified. The CDR3 consists of 16 residues. CDR1 is DFQATT and CDR2 is SNEGSKA in the germline V gene (reference sequence).

This clonotype is labeled medium-sized (0.01 to 0.1%) based on frequency. The chain uses TRBV12-3 or TRBV12-4 and TRBJ1-2; TCRdb picks TRBD1, but there is no DNA to check that call. This CDR3 has 14 residues. The chain's CDR3 is CASSLGAGRDGYTF.

V gene TRBV18 combines with J gene TRBJ1-1; the TCRdb D gene call, TRBD1, has no DNA to confirm it. There are 14 residues in the CDR3. CDR1 is KGHSH and CDR2 is LQKENI in the germline V gene. The CDR3: CASSGDSQKAEAFF.

By frequency, this clonotype is medium-sized. The chain combines TRBV5-4 with TRBJ2-3; TCRdb returns TRBD2, unconfirmable since there is no DNA. Looked up from germline, CDR1 is SGHNT and CDR2 is YYREEE (reference sequence). The CDR3 loop spans 15 amino acids. CDR3 region: CASSSLGGGTDTQYF.

This clonotype counts as medium-sized by frequency. J is TRBJ2-1 and V is TRBV5-1; TCRdb proposes TRBD1, but this gene call is untestable without DNA. The CDR3 loop spans 14 amino acids. Germline CDR1 reads SGHRS; CDR2 reads YFSETQ. The CDR3 reads CASKPPKGFNEQFF.

The chain is built from TRBV4-3 and TRBJ2-1. Germline CDR1 is LGHNA and CDR2 is YSLEER. The length of the CDR3 is 14 residues. CDR3 amino acids: CASSQVGTYNEQFF.

The CDR3 spells CSASAPKGESGYGYTF. The gene calls are TRBV20-1 and TRBJ1-2; the TCRdb D gene call, TRBD1, has no DNA to confirm it. Germline CDR1 DFQATT, CDR2 SNEGSKA (reference sequence). This CDR3 comprises 16 residues.

According to its frequency, this clonotype is medium-sized (0.01 to 0.1%). The J gene is TRBJ1-6, the V gene TRBV5-5; the TCRdb D gene call, TRBD1, has no DNA to confirm it. The germline V gene encodes CDR1 SGHKS and CDR2 YYEKEE (reference sequence). The CDR3 covers 16 residues. CDR3: CASSLRFDSGNSPLHF.

The chain has TRBV5-4 and TRBJ1-2; TCRdb's D call, TRBD1, is unchecked because there is no DNA. Per the germline V gene, CDR1 is SGHNT and CDR2 is YYREEE (reference sequence). This CDR3 has 14 residues. The CDR3 here is CASSRDGNNYGYTF.

This clonotype is classed as medium-sized by frequency. This sequence joins TRBV7-2 and TRBJ2-2; TCRdb picks TRBD2, but there is no DNA to check that call. Germline lookup yields CDR1 SGHTA and CDR2 FQGNSA. The CDR3 runs 17 residues. CDR3 protein: CASSQFHGLAGAGELFF.

Frequency places this clonotype as large. The V call is TRBV12-3 or TRBV12-4, the J call TRBJ1-6; with no DNA, the TCRdb D assignment of TRBD1 cannot be verified. The CDR3 is 13 residues long. CDR3 loop: CASSLAGRSPLHF.

This clonotype is labeled medium-sized based on frequency. The J gene is TRBJ1-3, the V gene TRBV5-4. The CDR3 totals 14 residues. Germline V gene data show CDR1 as SGHNT and CDR2 as YYREEE (reference sequence). CDR3 region: CASSWDMAGNTIYF.

The rearrangement joins TRBV15 to TRBJ2-7. The CDR3 runs to 14 residues. Germline CDR1 LNHNV, CDR2 YYDKDF (reference sequence). The CDR3 sequence is CATSSRTGSYEQYF.

V is TRBV5-6 and J is TRBJ2-1; TCRdb outputs TRBD2, but without DNA this stays unchecked. In germline, CDR1 is SGHDT, CDR2 YYEEEE. CDR3 size: 15 residues. CDR3 in amino acids: CASSEPGLNRESQFF.

The chain has TRBV20-1 and TRBJ2-3; TCRdb gives TRBD1 as the D gene, but with no DNA this cannot be confirmed. Germline assignment: CDR1 DFQATT and CDR2 SNEGSKA (reference sequence). The length of the CDR3 is 14 residues. CDR3 loop: CSALSGTGPDTQYF.

This clonotype counts as medium-sized by frequency. This chain connects TRBV30 to TRBJ1-6; TCRdb gives TRBD1 as the D gene, but with no DNA this cannot be confirmed. The CDR3 is 15 amino acids. Germline lookup yields CDR1 GTSNPN and CDR2 SVGIG (reference sequence). The CDR3: CAWGTGTGGNSPLHF.